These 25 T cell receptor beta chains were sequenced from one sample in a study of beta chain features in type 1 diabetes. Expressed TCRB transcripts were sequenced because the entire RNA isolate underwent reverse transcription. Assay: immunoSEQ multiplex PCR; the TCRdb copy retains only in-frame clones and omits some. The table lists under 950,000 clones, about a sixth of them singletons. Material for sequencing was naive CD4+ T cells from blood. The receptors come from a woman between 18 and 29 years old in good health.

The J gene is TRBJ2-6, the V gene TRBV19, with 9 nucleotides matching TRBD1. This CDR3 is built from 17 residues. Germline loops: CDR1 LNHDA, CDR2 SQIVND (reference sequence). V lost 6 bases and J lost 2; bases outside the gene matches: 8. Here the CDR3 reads CASSRDRAAAGANVLTF. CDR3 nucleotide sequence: TGTGCCAGTAGCCGGGACAGGGCGGCGGCTGGGGCCAACGTCCTGACTTTC.

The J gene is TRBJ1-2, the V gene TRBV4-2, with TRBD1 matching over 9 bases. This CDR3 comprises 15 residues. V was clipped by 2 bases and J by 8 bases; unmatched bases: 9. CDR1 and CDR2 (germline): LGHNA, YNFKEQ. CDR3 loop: CASSQIGTGKFGYTF. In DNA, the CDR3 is TGTGCCAGCAGCCAAATAGGGACAGGGAAGTTCGGCTACACCTTC.

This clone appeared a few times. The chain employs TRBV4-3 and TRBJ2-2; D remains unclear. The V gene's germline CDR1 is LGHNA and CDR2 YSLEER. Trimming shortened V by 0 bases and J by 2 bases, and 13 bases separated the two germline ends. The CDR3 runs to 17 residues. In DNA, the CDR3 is TGCGCCAGCAGCCAAGATTTGATTCAGATAAACACCGGGGAGCTGTTTTTT. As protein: CASSQDLIQINTGELFF.

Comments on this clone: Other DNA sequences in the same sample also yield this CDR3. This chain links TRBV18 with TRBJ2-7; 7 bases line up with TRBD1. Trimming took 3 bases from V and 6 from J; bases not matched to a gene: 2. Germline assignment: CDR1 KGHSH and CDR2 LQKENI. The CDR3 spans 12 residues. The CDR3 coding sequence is TGTGCCAGCTCACCCCCAGGGGGCGAGCAGTACTTC. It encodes CASSPPGGEQYF.

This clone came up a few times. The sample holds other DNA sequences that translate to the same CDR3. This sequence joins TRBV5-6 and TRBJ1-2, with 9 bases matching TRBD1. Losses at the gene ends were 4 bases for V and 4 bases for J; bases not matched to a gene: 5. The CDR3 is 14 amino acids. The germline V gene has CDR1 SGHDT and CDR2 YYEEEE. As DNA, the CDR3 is TGTGCCAGCAGCCCCCCGACAGGGGGCTATGGCTACACCTTC. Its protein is CASSPPTGGYGYTF.

CDR3 bases: TGTGCCATCAGTGAGTCGCCGGGAGGGCTCACTGAAGCTTTCTTT. Translated: CAISESPGGLTEAFF. The chain combines TRBV10-3 with TRBJ1-1; D is ambiguous. Looked up from germline, CDR1 is ENHRY and CDR2 is SYGVKD. The CDR3 covers 15 residues. Trimming pared 0 bases from V and 4 bases from J, leaving 12 bases between.

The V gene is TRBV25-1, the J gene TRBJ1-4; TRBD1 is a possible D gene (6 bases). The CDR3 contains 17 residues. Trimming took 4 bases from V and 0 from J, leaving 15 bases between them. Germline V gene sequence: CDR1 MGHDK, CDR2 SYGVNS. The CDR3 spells CASSAYSQGTTNEKLFF. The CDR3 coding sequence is TGTGCCAGCAGTGCTTACTCTCAGGGGACAACTAATGAAAAACTGTTTTTT.

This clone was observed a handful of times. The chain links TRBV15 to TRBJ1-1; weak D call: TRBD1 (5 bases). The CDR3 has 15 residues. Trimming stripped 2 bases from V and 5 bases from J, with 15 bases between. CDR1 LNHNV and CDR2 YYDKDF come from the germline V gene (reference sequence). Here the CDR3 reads CATSRNAQGRTEAFF. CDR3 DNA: TGTGCCACCAGCAGAAACGCCCAGGGCAGGACTGAAGCTTTCTTT.

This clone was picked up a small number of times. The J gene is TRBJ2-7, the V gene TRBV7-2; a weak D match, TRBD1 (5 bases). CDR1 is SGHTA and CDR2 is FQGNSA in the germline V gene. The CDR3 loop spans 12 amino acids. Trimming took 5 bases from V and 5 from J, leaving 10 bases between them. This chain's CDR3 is CASSQGWDEQYF. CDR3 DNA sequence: TGTGCCAGCAGCCAGGGATGGGACGAGCAGTACTTC.

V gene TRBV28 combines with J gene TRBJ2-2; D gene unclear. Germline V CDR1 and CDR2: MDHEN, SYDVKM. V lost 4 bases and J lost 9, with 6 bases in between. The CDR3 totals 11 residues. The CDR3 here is CASSYNRELFF. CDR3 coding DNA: TGTGCCAGCAGTTATAACCGGGAGCTGTTTTTT.

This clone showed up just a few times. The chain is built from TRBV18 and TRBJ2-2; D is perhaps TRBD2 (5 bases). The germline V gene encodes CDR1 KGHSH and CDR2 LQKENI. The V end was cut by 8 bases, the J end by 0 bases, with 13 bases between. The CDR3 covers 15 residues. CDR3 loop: CASDRILANTGELFF. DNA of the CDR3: TGTGCCAGCGATAGGATACTAGCGAACACCGGGGAGCTGTTTTTT.

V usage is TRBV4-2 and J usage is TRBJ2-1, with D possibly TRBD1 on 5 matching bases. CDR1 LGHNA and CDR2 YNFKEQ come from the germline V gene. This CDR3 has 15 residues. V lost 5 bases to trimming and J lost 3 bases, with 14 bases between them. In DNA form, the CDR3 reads TGTGCCAGCAGCTTAGGTAGGGGATACTACAATGAGCAGTTCTTC. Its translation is CASSLGRGYYNEQFF.

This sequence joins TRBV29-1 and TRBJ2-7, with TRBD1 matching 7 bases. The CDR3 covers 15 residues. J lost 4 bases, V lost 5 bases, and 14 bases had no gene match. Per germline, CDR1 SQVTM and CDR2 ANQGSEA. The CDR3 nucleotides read TGCAGCGTTACGGGACCGGCAGGGGGTTTGTACGAGCAGTACTTC. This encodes CSVTGPAGGLYEQYF.

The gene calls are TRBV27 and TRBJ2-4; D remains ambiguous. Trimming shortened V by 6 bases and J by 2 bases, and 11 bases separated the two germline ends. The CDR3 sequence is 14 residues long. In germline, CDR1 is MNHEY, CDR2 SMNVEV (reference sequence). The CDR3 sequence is CASSFVGSKNIQYF. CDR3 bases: TGTGCCAGCAGCTTTGTGGGATCCAAAAACATTCAGTACTTC.

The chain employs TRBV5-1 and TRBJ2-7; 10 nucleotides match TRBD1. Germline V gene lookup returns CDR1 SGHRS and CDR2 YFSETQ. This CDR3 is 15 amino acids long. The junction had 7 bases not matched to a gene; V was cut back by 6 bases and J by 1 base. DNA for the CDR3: TGCGCCAGCAAAATAAGGGGACAGGGGTCCTACGAGCAGTACTTC. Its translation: CASKIRGQGSYEQYF.

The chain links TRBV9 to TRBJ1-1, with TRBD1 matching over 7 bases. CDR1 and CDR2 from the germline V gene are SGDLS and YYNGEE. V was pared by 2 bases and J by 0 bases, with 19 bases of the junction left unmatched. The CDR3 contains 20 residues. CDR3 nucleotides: TGTGCCAGCAGCGTCGGTTTGGGGACCCAAAGACAGGGCCTGAACACTGAAGCTTTCTTT. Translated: CASSVGLGTQRQGLNTEAFF. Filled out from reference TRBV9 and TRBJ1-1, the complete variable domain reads DSGVTQTPKHLITATGQRVTLRCSPRSGDLSVYWYQQSLDQGLQFLIQYYNGEERAKGNILERFSAQQFPDLHSELNLSSLELGDSALYFCASSVGLGTQRQGLNTEAFFGQGTRLTVV.

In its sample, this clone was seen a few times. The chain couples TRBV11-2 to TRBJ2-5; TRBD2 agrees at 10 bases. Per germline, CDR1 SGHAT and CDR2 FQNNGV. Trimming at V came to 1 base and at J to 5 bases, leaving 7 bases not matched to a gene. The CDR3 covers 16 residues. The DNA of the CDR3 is TGTGCCAGCAGCTTAGGAGCGGGGGGGTTGTCGGAGACCCAGTACTTC. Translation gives CASSLGAGGLSETQYF.

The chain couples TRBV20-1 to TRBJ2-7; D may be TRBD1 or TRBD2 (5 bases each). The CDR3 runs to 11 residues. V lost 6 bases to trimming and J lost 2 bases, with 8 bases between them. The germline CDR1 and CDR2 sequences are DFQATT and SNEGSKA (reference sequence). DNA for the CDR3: TGCAGTGCAGGGGAGACCTACGAGCAGTACTTC. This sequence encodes CSAGETYEQYF.

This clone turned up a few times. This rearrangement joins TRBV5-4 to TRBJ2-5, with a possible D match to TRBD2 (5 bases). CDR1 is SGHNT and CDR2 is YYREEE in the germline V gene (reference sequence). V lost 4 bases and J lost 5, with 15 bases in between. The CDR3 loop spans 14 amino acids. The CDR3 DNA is TGTGCCAGCAGCGGGTCCGGGGTCAGGGAGACCCAGTACTTC. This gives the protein CASSGSGVRETQYF.

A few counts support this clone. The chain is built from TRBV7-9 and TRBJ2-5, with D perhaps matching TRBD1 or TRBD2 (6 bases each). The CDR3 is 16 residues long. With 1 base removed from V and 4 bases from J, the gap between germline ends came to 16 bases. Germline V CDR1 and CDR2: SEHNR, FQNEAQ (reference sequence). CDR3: CASSLVGSGAGETQYF. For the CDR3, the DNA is TGTGCCAGCAGCTTAGTTGGGTCGGGGGCAGGAGAGACCCAGTACTTC.

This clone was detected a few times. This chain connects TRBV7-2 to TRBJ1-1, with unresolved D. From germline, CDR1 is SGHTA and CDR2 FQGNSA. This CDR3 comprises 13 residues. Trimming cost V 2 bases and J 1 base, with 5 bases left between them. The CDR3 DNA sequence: TGTGCCAGCAGCTTACAGAAGAACACTGAAGCTTTCTTT. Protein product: CASSLQKNTEAFF.

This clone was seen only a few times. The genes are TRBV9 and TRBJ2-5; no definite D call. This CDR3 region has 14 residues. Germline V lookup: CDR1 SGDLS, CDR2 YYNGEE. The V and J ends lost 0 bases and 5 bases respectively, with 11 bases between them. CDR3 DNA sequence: TGTGCCAGCAGCGTAGACATAGGGCTGGAGACCCAGTACTTC. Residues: CASSVDIGLETQYF.

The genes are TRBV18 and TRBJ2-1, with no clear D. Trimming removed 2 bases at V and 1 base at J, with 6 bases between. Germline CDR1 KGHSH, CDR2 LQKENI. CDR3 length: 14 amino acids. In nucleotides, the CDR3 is TGTGCCAGCTCACCAGGTAGTTCCTACAATGAGCAGTTCTTC. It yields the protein CASSPGSSYNEQFF.

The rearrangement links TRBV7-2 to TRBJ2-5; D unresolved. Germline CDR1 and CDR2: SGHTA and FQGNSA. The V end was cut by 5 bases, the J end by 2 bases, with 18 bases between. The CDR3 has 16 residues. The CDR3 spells CASSEGPETQQETQYF. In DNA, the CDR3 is TGTGCCAGCAGCGAAGGACCCGAGACACAACAAGAGACCCAGTACTTC.

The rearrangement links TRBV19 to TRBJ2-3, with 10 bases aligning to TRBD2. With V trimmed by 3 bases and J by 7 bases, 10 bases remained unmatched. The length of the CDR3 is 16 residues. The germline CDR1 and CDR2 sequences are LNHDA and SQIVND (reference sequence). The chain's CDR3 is CASSIATSGTGNTQYF. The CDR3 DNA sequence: TGTGCCAGTAGTATCGCCACTAGCGGGACGGGGAATACGCAGTATTTT.